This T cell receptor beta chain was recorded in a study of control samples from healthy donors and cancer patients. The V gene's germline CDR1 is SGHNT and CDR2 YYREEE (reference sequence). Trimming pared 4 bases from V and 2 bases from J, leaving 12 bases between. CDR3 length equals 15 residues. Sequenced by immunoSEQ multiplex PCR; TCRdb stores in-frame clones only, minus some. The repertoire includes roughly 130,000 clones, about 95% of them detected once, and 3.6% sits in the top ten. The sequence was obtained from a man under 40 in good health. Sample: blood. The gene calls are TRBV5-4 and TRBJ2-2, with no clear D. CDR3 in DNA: TGTGCCAGCAGCCTATCGGACGTTAACACCGGGGAGCTGTTTTTT. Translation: CASSLSDVNTGELFF.